A single T cell receptor (beta chain) is shown here with its context. Its antigen remains unidentified. No per-base quality is available; no much larger clone lies one base away. Library method: the immunoSEQ multiplex PCR assay. What TCRdb holds here is the immuneACCESS table cut down to in-frame rearrangements. Part of the clones is not present; checked against another copy, under half of the missing clones reflect an unresolved V gene, and the others are unexplained. Across this sample there are 70,000 to 90,000 clones, with approximately 94% seen only once. Together, the top ten hold under 0.5% of the sample. This record comes from a study of technical replicates of blood from a handful of donors (dated by TCRdb to about 2017). Relative to germline, V is 1 base shorter and J is 0 bases shorter, with 8 bases between their ends. CDR1 SGHTA and CDR2 FQGNSA were looked up in the germline V gene. The CDR3 spans 15 residues, from the cysteine through the phenylalanine. Of the read, only the CDR3 DNA is kept; its 45 bases are in frame from base 1.

The chain links TRBV7-2 with TRBJ2-3; the D gene lacks a confident call. The source of this sequence is a human donor in good health. Sequencing was done on a sample of T cells isolated from PBMCs. DNA sequence: TGTGCCAGCAGCTTAGTAATGACTAGCACAGATACGCAGTATTTT. This is translated as CASSLVMTSTDTQYF.